This entry concerns a single TCR beta chain. Clones were sequenced by immunoSEQ multiplex PCR, and TCRdb holds only the in-frame ones, with some missing. This repertoire shows about 56,000 clones, 90% to 95% found once; its top ten account for about 3%. The sample comes from a study of technical replicates of blood from a few donors. V shed 3 bases and J 5 bases; nucleotides not matched to a gene: 8. The CDR3 totals 16 residues. Per the germline V gene, CDR1 is SEHNR and CDR2 is FQNEAQ (reference sequence). The sequence derives from a human donor in good health. Some clones in this sample may be carry-over from other donors' samples. V gene TRBV7-9 combines with J gene TRBJ2-5, with 11 bases lining up with TRBD2. Sample: PBMCs. The CDR3 nucleotides read TGTGCCAGCAGCTTCCCGGGACTAGCGGCGGGGGAGACCCAGTACTTC. Protein product: CASSFPGLAAGETQYF.